The 22 T cell receptor beta chains in this list originate from one sample, sequenced in a study of patients and donors after allogeneic stem cell transplantation. Using its own MiXCR run on the RT-PCR reads, TCRdb lists one record per CDR3 protein. The sample lists about a million distinct CDR3 sequences; roughly 18% were seen once. The material sequenced was blood, either unsorted or a sorted T cell fraction (not recorded which). Source of these receptors: a human donor who was either an allogeneic HSCT recipient or a stem cell or donor lymphocyte infusion donor (not recorded which). It is not recorded whose cells these are; they may come from a transplant donor.

This clonotype was seen a handful of times. The genes are TRBV20-1 and TRBJ2-7, with a possible D match to TRBD1 (6 bases). In germline, CDR1 is DFQATT, CDR2 SNEGSKA (reference sequence). Deletions cut 5 bases from V and 3 bases from J, with 11 bases between. The CDR3 contains 12 residues. CDR3 sequence reads: CSAVQGDYEQYF. In DNA form, the CDR3 reads TGCAGTGCTGTACAGGGAGACTACGAGCAGTACTTC.

The rearrangement uses TRBV20-1 and TRBJ2-2; tentatively, D is TRBD2 (6 bases). Germline V gene lookup returns CDR1 DFQATT and CDR2 SNEGSKA (reference sequence). The V gene lost 3 bases and the J gene lost 5 bases, with 13 bases spanning the gap. This CDR3 comprises 14 residues. The CDR3 sequence: CSASWLARTGELFF. In DNA, the CDR3 is TGCAGTGCTAGTTGGCTAGCGAGGACCGGGGAGCTGTTTTTT.

The chain joins TRBV20-1 to TRBJ2-3, with 11 bases lining up with TRBD2. Per the germline V gene, CDR1 is DFQATT and CDR2 is SNEGSKA (reference sequence). This CDR3 spans 16 amino acids. V gave up 5 bases and J gave up 0 bases; unmatched junction bases: 7. The DNA of the CDR3 is TGCAGTGCTCCTCCGTTAGCGGGGGGGAGCACAGATACGCAGTATTTT. Amino acid sequence: CSAPPLAGGSTDTQYF.

The J gene is TRBJ1-5, the V gene TRBV5-5, with 7 bases matching TRBD1. The CDR3 loop spans 14 amino acids. V was clipped by 4 bases and J by 7 bases; unmatched bases: 8. The germline V gene has CDR1 SGHKS and CDR2 YYEKEE (reference sequence). CDR3 bases: TGTGCCAGCAGCCCCAACAGGGGAGGACAGCCCCAGCATTTT. This encodes CASSPNRGGQPQHF.

This clonotype was picked up a small number of times. The V call is TRBV5-1, the J call TRBJ2-5; 10 positions agree with TRBD2. Trimming cost V 0 bases and J 5 bases; bases outside gene matches: 7. The CDR3 length is 16 residues. Germline loops: CDR1 SGHRS, CDR2 YFSETQ. CDR3 DNA: TGCGCCAGCAGCTTGGCGGCTAGCGGGGGTTATGAGACCCAGTACTTC. Translating it yields CASSLAASGGYETQYF.

In this sample, this clonotype turned up a few times. This sequence joins TRBV5-1 and TRBJ2-3; no firm D call. Trimming cost V 3 bases and J 2 bases, with 16 bases left between them. The CDR3 extends over 16 amino acids. Germline lookup yields CDR1 SGHRS and CDR2 YFSETQ. The CDR3 region has the DNA TGCGCCAGCAGCTCCGGCCGTGGCTATCCCACAGATACGCAGTATTTT. Amino acid sequence: CASSSGRGYPTDTQYF.

This chain joins TRBV5-1 and TRBJ2-7; 7 bases fit TRBD2. Germline CDR1 SGHRS, CDR2 YFSETQ. The CDR3 is 16 amino acids. Trimming cost V 0 bases and J 3 bases; bases outside gene matches: 9. This chain's CDR3 is CASSLGRQRGFYEQYF. The CDR3 bases are TGCGCCAGCAGCTTGGGAAGGCAGCGGGGCTTCTACGAGCAGTACTTC.

The genes are TRBV20-1 and TRBJ2-3; D not certain. The germline V gene has CDR1 DFQATT and CDR2 SNEGSKA (reference sequence). The CDR3 is 15 amino acids. V lost 6 bases to trimming and J lost 0 bases, with 16 bases between them. CDR3 sequence reads: CSASRGPHSTDTQYF. The CDR3, as DNA: TGCAGTGCCAGCCGTGGGCCTCATAGCACAGATACGCAGTATTTT.

V usage is TRBV12-3 or TRBV12-4 and J usage is TRBJ2-3; 9 positions agree with TRBD2. The CDR3 has 16 amino acids. The V gene end was trimmed by 2 bases and the J gene end by 4 bases; junction bases not matched to a gene: 7. CDR3 nucleotides: TGTGCCAGCAGTTTAAGTAGCGGGAGCGGCGCAGATACGCAGTATTTT. This sequence encodes CASSLSSGSGADTQYF.

The rearrangement links TRBV5-6 to TRBJ2-5, with TRBD1 as a possible D gene (5 bases). Germline CDR1 and CDR2: SGHDT and YYEEEE. This CDR3 is built from 14 residues. Between the trimmed V and J ends, which lost 4 bases and 3 bases, there was a span of 13 bases. Written as DNA, the CDR3 is TGTGCCAGCAGCCGAGAGCGCAGGGAAGAGACCCAGTACTTC. The encoded protein is CASSRERREETQYF.

This clonotype was picked up a small number of times. The rearrangement links TRBV7-9 to TRBJ2-5; the match to TRBD2 covers 11 bases. V dropped 3 bases and J dropped 3; count of bases not matched to a gene: 3. Per the germline V gene, CDR1 is SEHNR and CDR2 is FQNEAQ (reference sequence). The length of the CDR3 is 15 residues. As DNA, the CDR3 is TGTGCCAGCAGCTTCTCGGGACTAGCGGAAGAGACCCAGTACTTC. This translates into CASSFSGLAEETQYF.

This clonotype has ten or more counts. The chain employs TRBV12-3 or TRBV12-4 and TRBJ2-2; D tentatively reads TRBD1 or TRBD2 (5 bases each). This CDR3 has 14 residues. V lost 3 bases to trimming and J lost 8 bases, with 13 bases between them. This CDR3 is CASSLRGWRGELFF. CDR3 DNA sequence: TGTGCCAGCAGTTTGAGGGGATGGAGAGGGGAGCTGTTTTTT.

This clonotype was seen a few times. This chain joins TRBV7-2 and TRBJ2-1; D remains ambiguous. Deletions cut 6 bases from V and 7 bases from J, with 13 bases between. The CDR3 totals 13 residues. The V gene's germline CDR1 is SGHTA and CDR2 FQGNSA. CDR3 in DNA: TGTGCCAGCAGAATTCAGTACAGAAATGAGCAGTTCTTC. It yields the protein CASRIQYRNEQFF.

The chain links TRBV5-5 to TRBJ1-5, with D perhaps TRBD1 (6 bases). Trimming shortened V by 4 bases and J by 2 bases, and 16 bases separated the two germline ends. Germline assignment: CDR1 SGHKS and CDR2 YYEKEE (reference sequence). The CDR3 length is 16 residues. CDR3 loop: CASSRWGRRGNQPQHF. CDR3 DNA sequence: TGTGCCAGCAGCCGTTGGGGGCGTCGGGGCAATCAGCCCCAGCATTTT. Combining the CDR3 with reference TRBV5-5 and TRBJ1-5 gives the whole variable domain DAGVTQSPTHLIKTRGQQVTLRCSPISGHKSVSWYQQVLGQGPQFIFQYYEKEERGRGNFPDRFSARQFPNYSSELNVNALLLGDSALYLCASSRWGRRGNQPQHFGDGTRLSIL.

There are a few counts of this clonotype. The rearrangement uses TRBV11-2 and TRBJ2-2, with 8 bases that match TRBD2. The CDR3 length is 15 residues. Germline CDR1 and CDR2: SGHAT and FQNNGV. The junction had 3 bases not matched to a gene; V was cut back by 3 bases and J by 3 bases. The CDR3 DNA sequence: TGTGCCAGCAGCTTGGGACTAGGATACACCGGGGAGCTGTTTTTT. Translation gives CASSLGLGYTGELFF.

The chain combines TRBV30 with TRBJ2-7; no definite D call. Germline V CDR1 and CDR2: GTSNPN, SVGIG (reference sequence). V lost 8 bases, J lost 5 bases, and 16 bases lay in between. The CDR3 extends over 12 amino acids. CDR3 protein: CAGNPGGDEQYF. CDR3 DNA: TGTGCCGGAAACCCCGGTGGGGACGAGCAGTACTTC.

The chain carries TRBV20-1 and TRBJ2-1; no clear D gene. Germline V lookup: CDR1 DFQATT, CDR2 SNEGSKA (reference sequence). CDR3 length equals 11 residues. CDR3 bases: TGCAGCACGACTCCCGACTATGAGCAGTTCTTC. Translated, it gives CSTTPDYEQFF.

V is TRBV30 and J is TRBJ2-6; 9 bases agree with TRBD1. This CDR3 region has 16 residues. J gave up 3 bases and V 2 bases, and 5 bases lay outside the gene matches. CDR1 is GTSNPN, CDR2 SVGIG, per germline (reference sequence). CDR3 DNA sequence: TGTGCCTGGAGTCACAGGGGGCAGAATGGGGCCAACGTCCTGACTTTC. Protein: CAWSHRGQNGANVLTF.

The chain employs TRBV2 and TRBJ2-1; 11 positions match TRBD2. The CDR3 runs 15 residues. Looked up from germline, CDR1 is SNHLY and CDR2 is FYNNEI. V gave up 3 bases and J gave up 10 bases; unmatched junction bases: 8. The CDR3: CASSDVAGGLSEQFF. The CDR3 DNA is TGTGCCAGCAGTGATGTAGCGGGAGGGCTCTCGGAGCAGTTCTTC. The full variable domain, in which reference TRBV2 and TRBJ2-1 provide the parts outside the CDR3, is EPEVTQTPSHQVTQMGQEVILRCVPISNHLYFYWYRQILGQKVEFLVSFYNNEISEKSEIFDDQFSVERPDGSNFTLKIRSTKLEDSAMYFCASSDVAGGLSEQFFGPGTRLTVL.

The chain joins TRBV12-3 or TRBV12-4 to TRBJ1-2; 7 bases are shared with TRBD1. Trimming cost V 6 bases and J 0 bases; bases outside gene matches: 22. This CDR3 has 20 residues. For the CDR3, the DNA is TGTGCCAGCAGCCCCCCGATTAAAAGGGACAGTTCTCTAGCTAACTATGGCTACACCTTC. Translating gives CASSPPIKRDSSLANYGYTF.

This clonotype has ten or more counts. V is TRBV10-3 and J is TRBJ1-4; TRBD1 matches at 10 bases. The CDR3 covers 14 residues. Per germline, CDR1 ENHRY and CDR2 SYGVKD. Trimming took 6 bases from V and 5 from J; bases not matched to a gene: 3. CDR3 coding DNA: TGTGCCATCAGCCCGGGACAGGGGAATGAAAAACTGTTTTTT. Translation gives CAISPGQGNEKLFF.

Written as DNA, the CDR3 is TGCAGTGCTAGAGATCGTAGGGACCTTGAAGCTTTCTTT. It specifies CSARDRRDLEAFF. The J gene is TRBJ1-1, the V gene TRBV20-1; TRBD1 might be the D (5 bases). The length of the CDR3 is 13 residues. Germline lookup yields CDR1 DFQATT and CDR2 SNEGSKA (reference sequence). With 0 bases removed from V and 7 bases from J, the gap between germline ends came to 12 bases.